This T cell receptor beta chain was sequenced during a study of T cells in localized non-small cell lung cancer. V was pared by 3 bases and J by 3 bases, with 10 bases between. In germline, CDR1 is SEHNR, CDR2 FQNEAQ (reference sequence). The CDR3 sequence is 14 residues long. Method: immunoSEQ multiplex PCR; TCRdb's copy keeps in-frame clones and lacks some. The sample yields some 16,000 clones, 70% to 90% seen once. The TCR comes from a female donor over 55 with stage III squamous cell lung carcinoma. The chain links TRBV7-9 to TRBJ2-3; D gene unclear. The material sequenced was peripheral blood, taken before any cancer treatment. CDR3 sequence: CASSLGTDTDTQYF. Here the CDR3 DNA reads TGTGCCAGCAGCTTGGGTACGGATACAGATACGCAGTATTTT.